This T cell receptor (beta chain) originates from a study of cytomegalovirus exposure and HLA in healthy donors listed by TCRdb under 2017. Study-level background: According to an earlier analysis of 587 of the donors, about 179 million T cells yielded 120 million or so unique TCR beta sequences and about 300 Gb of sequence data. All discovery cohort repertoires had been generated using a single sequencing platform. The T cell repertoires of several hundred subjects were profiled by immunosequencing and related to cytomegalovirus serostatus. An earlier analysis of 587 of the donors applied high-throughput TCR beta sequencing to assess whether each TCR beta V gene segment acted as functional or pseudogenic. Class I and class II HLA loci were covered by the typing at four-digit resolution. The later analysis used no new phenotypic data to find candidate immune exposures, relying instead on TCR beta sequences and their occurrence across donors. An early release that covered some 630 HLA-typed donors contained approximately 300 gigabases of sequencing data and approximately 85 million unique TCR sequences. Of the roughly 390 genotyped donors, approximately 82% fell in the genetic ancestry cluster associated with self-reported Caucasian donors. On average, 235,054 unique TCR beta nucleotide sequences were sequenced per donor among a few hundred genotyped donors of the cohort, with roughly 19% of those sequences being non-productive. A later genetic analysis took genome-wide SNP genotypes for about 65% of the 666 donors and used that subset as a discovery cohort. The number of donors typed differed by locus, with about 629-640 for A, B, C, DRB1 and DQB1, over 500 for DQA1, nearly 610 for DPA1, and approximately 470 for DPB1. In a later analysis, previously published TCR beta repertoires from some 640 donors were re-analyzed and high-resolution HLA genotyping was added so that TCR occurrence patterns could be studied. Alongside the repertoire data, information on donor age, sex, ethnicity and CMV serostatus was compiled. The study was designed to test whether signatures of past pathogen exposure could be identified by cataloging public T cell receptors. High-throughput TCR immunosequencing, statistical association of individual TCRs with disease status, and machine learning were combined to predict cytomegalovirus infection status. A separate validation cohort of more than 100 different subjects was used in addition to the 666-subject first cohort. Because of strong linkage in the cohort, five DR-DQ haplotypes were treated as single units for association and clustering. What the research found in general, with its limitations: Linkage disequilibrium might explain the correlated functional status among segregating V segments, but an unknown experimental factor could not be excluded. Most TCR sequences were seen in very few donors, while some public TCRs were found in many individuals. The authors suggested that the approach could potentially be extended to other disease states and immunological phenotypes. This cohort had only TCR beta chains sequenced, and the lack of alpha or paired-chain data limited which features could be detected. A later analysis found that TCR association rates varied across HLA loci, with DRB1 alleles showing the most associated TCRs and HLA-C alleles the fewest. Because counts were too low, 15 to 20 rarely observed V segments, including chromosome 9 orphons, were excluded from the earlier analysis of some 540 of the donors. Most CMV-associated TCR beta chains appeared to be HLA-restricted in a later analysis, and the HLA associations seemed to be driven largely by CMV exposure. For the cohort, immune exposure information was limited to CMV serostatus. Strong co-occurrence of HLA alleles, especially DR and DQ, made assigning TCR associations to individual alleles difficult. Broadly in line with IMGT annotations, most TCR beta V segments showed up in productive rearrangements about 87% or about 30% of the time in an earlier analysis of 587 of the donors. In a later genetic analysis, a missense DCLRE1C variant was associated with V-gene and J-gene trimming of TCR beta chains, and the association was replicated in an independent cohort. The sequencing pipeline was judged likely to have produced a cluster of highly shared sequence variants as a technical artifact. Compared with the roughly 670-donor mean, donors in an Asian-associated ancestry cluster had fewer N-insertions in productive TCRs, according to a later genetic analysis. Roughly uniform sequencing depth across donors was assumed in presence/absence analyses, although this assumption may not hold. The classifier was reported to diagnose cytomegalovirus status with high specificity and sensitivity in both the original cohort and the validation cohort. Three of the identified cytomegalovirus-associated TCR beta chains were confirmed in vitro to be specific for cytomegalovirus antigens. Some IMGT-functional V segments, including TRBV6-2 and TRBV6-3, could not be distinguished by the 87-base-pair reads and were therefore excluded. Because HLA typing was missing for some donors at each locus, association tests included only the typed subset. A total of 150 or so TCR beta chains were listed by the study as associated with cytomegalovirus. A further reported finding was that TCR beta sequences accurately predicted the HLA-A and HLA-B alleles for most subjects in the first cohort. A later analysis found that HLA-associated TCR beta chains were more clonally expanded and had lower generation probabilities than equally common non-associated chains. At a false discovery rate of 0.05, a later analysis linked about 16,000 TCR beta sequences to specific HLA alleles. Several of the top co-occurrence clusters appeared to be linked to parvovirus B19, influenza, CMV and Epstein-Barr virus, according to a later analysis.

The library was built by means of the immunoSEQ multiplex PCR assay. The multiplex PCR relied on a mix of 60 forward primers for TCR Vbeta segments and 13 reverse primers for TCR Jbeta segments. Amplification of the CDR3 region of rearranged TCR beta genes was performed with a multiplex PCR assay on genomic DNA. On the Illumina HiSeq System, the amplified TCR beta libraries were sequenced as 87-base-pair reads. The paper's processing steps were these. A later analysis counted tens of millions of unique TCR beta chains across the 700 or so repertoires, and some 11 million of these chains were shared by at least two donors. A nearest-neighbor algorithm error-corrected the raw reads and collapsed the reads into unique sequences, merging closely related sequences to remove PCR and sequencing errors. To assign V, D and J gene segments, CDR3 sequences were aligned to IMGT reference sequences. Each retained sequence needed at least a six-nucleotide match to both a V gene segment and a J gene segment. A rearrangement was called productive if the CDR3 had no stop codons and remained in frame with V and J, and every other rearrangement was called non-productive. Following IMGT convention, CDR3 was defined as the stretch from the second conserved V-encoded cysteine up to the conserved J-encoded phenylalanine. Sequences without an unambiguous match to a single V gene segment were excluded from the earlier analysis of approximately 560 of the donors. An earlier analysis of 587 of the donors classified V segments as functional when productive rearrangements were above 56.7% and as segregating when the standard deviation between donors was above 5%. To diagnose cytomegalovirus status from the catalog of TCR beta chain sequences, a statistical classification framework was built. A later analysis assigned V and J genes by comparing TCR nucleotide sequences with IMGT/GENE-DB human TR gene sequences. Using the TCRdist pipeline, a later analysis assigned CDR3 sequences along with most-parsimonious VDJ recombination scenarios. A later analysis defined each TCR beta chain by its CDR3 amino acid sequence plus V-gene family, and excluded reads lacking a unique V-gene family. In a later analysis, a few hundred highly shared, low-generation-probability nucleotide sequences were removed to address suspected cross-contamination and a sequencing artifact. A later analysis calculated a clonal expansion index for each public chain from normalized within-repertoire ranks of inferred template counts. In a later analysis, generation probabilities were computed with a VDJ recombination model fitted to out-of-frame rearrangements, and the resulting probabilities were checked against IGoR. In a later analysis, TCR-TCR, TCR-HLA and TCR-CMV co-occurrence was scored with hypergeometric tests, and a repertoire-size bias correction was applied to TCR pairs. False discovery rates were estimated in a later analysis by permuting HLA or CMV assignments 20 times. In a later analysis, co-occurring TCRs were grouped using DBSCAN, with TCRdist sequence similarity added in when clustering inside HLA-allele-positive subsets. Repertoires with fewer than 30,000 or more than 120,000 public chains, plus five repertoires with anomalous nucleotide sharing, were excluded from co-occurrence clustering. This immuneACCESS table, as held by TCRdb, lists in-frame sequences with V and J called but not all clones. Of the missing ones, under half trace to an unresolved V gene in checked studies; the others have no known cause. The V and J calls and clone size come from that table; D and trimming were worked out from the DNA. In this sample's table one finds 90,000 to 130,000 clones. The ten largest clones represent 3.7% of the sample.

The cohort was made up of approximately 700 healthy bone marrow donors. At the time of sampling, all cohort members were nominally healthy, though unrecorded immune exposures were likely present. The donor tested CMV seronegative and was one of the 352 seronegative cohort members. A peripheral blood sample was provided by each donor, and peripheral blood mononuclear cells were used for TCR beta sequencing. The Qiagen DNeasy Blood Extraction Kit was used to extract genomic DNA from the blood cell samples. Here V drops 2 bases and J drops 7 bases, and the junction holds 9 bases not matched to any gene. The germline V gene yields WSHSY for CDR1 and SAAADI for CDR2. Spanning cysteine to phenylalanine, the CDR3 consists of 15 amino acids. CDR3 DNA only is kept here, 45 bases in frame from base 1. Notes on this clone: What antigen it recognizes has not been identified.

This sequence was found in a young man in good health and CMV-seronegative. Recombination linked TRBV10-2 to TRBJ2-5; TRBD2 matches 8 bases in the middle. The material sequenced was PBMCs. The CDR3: CASSEEGRLAGTQYF. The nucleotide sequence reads TGCGCCAGCAGTGAGGAGGGCCGGCTAGCGGGGACCCAGTACTTC.